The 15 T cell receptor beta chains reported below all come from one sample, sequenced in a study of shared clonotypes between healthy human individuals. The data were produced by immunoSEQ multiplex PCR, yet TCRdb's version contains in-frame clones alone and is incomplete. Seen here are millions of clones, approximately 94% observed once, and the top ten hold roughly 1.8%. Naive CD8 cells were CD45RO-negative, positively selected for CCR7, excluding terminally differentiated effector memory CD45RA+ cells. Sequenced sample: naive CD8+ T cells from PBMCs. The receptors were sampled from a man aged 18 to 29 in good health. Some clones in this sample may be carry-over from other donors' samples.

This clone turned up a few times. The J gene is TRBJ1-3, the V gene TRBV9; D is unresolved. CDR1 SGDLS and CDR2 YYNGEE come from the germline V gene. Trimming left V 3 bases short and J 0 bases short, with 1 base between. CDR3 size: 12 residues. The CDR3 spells CASSASGNTIYF. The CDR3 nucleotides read TGTGCCAGCAGCGCCTCTGGAAACACCATATATTTT.

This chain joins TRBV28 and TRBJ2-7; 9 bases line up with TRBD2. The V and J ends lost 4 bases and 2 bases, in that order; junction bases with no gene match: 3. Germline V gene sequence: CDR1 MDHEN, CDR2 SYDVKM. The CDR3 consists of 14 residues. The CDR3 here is CASSWVAGAYEQYF. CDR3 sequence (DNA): TGTGCCAGCAGTTGGGTAGCGGGAGCCTACGAGCAGTACTTC.

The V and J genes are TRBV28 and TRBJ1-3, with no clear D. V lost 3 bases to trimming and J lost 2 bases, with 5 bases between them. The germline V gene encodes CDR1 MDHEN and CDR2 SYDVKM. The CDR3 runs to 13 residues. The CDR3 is CASSFWAGNTIYF. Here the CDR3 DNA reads TGTGCCAGCAGTTTCTGGGCTGGAAACACCATATATTTT. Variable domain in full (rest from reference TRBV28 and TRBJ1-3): DVKVTQSSRYLVKRTGEKVFLECVQDMDHENMFWYRQDPGLGLRLIYFSYDVKMKEKGDIPEGYSVSREKKERFSLILESASTNQTSMYLCASSFWAGNTIYFGEGSWLTVV.

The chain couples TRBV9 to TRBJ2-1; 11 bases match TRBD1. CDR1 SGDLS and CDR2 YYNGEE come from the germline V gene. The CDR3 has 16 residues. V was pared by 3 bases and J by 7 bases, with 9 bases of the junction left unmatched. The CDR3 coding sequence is TGTGCCAGCAGCGCGTGGACAGGGGGCTTGGAGAATGAGCAGTTCTTC. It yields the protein CASSAWTGGLENEQFF.

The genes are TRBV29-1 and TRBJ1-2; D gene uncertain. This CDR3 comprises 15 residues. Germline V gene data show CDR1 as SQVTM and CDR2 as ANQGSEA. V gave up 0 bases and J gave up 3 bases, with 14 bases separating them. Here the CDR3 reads CSVEEPLDGDYGYTF. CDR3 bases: TGCAGCGTTGAAGAACCCCTCGACGGAGACTATGGCTACACCTTC.

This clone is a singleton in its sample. The CDR3 loop reads CASPTDPGDPYEQYF. CDR3 DNA: TGTGCCAGCCCGACCGACCCGGGAGATCCCTACGAGCAGTACTTC. The chain uses TRBV7-9 and TRBJ2-7, with a possible D match to TRBD2 (6 bases). V was trimmed by 8 bases and J by 2 bases, leaving 19 bases between them. CDR3 length: 15 amino acids. CDR1 is SEHNR, CDR2 FQNEAQ, per germline (reference sequence).

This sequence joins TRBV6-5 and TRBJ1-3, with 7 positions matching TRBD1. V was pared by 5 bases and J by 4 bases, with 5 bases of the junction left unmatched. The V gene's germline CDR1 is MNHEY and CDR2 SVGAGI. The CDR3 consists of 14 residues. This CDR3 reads CASSLQGDGNTIYF. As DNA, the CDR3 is TGTGCCAGCAGTCTGCAGGGGGACGGAAACACCATATATTTT.

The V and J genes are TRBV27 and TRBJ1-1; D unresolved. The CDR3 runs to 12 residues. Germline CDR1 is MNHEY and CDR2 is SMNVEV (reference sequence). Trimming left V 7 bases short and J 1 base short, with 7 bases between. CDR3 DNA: TGTGCCAGCATTTCGTGGAACACTGAAGCTTTCTTT. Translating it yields CASISWNTEAFF.

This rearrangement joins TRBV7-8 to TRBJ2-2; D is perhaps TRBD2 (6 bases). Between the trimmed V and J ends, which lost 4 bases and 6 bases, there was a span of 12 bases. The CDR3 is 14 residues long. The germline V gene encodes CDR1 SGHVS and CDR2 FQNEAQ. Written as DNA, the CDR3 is TGTGCCAGCAGCTCTGACTGGGGGGCCGGGGAGCTGTTTTTT. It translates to CASSSDWGAGELFF.

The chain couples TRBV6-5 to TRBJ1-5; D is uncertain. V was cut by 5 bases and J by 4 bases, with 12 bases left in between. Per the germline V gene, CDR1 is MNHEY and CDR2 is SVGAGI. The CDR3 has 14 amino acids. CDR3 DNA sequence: TGTGCCAGCAGTGTCGGGAGTAATAATCAGCCCCAGCATTTT. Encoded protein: CASSVGSNNQPQHF.

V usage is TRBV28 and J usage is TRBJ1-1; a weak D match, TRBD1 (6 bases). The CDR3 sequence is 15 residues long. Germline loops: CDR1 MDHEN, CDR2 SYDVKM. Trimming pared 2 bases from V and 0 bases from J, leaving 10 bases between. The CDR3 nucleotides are TGTGCCAGCAGTTTAATGGCAGGGGTGAACACTGAAGCTTTCTTT. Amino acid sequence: CASSLMAGVNTEAFF.

The CDR3 DNA reads as TGTGCCAGCAGTGAACATCAAAGGCCATACGAGCAGTACTTC. Amino acids: CASSEHQRPYEQYF. This chain connects TRBV25-1 to TRBJ2-7; D not certain. V was shortened by 2 bases and J by 4 bases, with 12 bases between the two germline ends. The CDR3 totals 14 residues. CDR1 and CDR2 from the germline V gene are MGHDK and SYGVNS.

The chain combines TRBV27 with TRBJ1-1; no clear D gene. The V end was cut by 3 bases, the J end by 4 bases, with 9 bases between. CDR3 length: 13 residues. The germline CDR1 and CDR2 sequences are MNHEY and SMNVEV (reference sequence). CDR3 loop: CASSFLPFTEAFF. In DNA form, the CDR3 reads TGTGCCAGCAGTTTTCTACCATTCACTGAAGCTTTCTTT.

Written as DNA, the CDR3 is TGTGCCACCAGCAGCGACAGGGGGGGTGGCTACACCTTC. Protein sequence: CATSSDRGGGYTF. This rearrangement joins TRBV15 to TRBJ1-2; TRBD1 agrees at 9 bases. With 3 bases clipped from V and 7 bases from J, the junction kept 3 bases outside the gene matches. The CDR3 is made up of 13 amino acids. The germline gives CDR1 LNHNV, CDR2 YYDKDF (reference sequence).

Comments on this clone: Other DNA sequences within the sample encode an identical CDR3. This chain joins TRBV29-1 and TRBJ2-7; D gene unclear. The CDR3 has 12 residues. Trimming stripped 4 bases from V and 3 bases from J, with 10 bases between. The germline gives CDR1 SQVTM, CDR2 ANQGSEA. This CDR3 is CSVVRGNYEQYF. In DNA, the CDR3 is TGCAGCGTTGTGCGTGGGAACTACGAGCAGTACTTC.